This T cell receptor beta chain was sequenced during a study of blood T cell repertoires in COVID-19. Study at large: The United States, Italy and Spain provided the acute and convalescent COVID-19 samples.

V dropped 3 bases and J dropped 1 base, with 9 bases sitting between them. From germline, CDR1 is MNHEY and CDR2 SMNVEV (reference sequence). CDR3 length equals 15 residues. In the study's own analysis: Nucleated cell counts were estimated from reference gene primer amplification. Using immunoSEQ multiplex PCR, the repertoire was profiled, and TCRdb retains in-frame clones only, with some absent. V, J and clone size were drawn from that table, and D and trimming were deduced from the DNA. The profile shows about 140,000 clones, 70% to 90% of them singletons. This TCR came from a woman aged 60-75 years with acute or convalescent COVID-19. V is TRBV27 and J is TRBJ2-2, with D unclear. Sample: peripheral blood. DNA of the CDR3: TGTGCCAGCAGTTTTCGGCAGCGGAACACCGGGGAGCTGTTTTTT. Protein sequence: CASSFRQRNTGELFF.